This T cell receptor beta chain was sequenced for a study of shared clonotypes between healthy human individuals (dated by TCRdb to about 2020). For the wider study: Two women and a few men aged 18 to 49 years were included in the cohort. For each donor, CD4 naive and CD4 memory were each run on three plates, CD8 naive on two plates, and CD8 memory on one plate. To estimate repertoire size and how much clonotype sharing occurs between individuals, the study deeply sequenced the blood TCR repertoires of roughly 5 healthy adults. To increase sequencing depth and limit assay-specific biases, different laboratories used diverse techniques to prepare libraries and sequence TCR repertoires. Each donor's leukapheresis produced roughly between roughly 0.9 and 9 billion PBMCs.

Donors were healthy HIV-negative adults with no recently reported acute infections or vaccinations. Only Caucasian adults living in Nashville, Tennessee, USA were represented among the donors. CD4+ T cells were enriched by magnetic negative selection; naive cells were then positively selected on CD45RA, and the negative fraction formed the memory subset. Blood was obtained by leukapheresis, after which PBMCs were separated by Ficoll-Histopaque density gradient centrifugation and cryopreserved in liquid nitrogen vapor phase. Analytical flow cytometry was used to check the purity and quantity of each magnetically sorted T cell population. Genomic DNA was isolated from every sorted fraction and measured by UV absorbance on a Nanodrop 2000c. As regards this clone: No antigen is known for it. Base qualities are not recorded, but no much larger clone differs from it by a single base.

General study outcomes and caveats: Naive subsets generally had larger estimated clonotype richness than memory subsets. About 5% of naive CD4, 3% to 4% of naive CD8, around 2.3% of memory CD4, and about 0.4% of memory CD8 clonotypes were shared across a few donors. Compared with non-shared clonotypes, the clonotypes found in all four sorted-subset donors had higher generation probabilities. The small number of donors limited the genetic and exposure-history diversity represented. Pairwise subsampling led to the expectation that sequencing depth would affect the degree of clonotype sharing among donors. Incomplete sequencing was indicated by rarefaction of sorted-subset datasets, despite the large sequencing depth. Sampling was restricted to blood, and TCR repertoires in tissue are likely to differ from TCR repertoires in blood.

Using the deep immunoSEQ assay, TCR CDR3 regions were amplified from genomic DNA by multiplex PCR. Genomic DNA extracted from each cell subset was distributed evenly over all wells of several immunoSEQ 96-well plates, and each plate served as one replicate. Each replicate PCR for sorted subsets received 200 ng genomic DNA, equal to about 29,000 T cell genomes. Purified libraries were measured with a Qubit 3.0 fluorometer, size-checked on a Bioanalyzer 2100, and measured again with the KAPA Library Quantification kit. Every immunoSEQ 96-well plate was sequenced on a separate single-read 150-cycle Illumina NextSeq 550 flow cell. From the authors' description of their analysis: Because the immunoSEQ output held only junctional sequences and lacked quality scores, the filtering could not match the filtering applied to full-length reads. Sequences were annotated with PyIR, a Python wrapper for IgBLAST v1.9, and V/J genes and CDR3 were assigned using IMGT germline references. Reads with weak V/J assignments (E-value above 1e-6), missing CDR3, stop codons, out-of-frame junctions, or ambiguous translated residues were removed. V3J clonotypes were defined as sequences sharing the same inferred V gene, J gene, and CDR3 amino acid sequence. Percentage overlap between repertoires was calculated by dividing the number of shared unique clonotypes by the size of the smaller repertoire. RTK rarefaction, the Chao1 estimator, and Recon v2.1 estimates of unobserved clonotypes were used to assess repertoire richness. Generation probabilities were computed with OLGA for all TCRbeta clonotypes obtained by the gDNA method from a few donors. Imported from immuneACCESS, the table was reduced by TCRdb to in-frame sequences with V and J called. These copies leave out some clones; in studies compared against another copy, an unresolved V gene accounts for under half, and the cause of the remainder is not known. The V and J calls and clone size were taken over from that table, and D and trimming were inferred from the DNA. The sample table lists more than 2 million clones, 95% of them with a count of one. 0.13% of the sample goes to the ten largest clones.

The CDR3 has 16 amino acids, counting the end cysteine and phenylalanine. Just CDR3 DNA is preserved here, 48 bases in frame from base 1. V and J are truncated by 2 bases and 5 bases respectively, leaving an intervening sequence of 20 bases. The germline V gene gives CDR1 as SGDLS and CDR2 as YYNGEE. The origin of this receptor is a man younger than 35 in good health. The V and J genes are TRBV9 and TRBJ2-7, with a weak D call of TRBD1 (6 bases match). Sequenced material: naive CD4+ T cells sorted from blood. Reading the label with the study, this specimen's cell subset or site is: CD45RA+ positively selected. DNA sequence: TGTGCCAGCAGCGTGGGTATACAGGGAAACTTCCACGAGCAGTACTTC. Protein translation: CASSVGIQGNFHEQYF.